A selection of T cell receptor beta chains follows, all from one sample in a study of blood T cell repertoires in COVID-19. Method: immunoSEQ multiplex PCR; TCRdb's copy keeps in-frame clones and lacks some. The table lists fewer than 150,000 clones, 80% to 85% of them singletons. The sequenced sample consisted of PBMCs or T cells enriched from blood (not recorded which). Source of these receptors: a man aged 25-40 years who had recovered from COVID-19. Each CDR3 is given with its conserved first and last residue. Each record gives: clone size, J gene, V gene, D gene, CDR3 protein, CDR3 DNA. A D gene is named only where the DNA matches it firmly. Expanded clones get a size class; other rows say once, few or many, or leave the size out.

once,TRBJ1-1,TRBV11-2,.,CASSSIASEAFF,TGTGCCAGCAGCTCCATCGCCAGTGAAGCTTTCTTT
.,TRBJ2-1,TRBV10-3,.,CAISDSVVLDEQFF,TGTGCCATCAGTGACTCGGTAGTACTCGATGAGCAGTTCTTC
few,TRBJ1-3,TRBV10-3,TRBD1,CAITQGADGNTIYF,TGTGCCATCACTCAGGGGGCTGATGGAAACACCATATATTTT
.,TRBJ2-7,TRBV5-1,.,CASSDPQGSYEQYF,TGCGCCAGCAGCGACCCGCAGGGCTCCTACGAGCAGTACTTC
.,TRBJ2-5,TRBV19,TRBD2,CASSLSGGAPETQYF,TGTGCCAGTAGTCTTAGCGGGGGGGCCCCTGAGACCCAGTACTTC
.,TRBJ1-1,TRBV2,.,CASSEPMNTEAFF,TGTGCCAGCAGTGAACCCATGAACACTGAAGCTTTCTTT
.,TRBJ1-2,TRBV19,TRBD1,CASKTGTGQNYGYTF,TGTGCCAGTAAGACAGGGACAGGGCAGAACTATGGCTACACCTTC
.,TRBJ2-2,TRBV10-2,.,CASSETSRGLNTGELFF,TGCGCCAGCAGTGAGACCTCAAGGGGACTCAACACCGGGGAGCTGTTTTTT
.,TRBJ2-7,TRBV2,TRBD1,CASGTGRYEQYF,TGTGCCAGCGGGACAGGGAGATACGAGCAGTACTTC
.,TRBJ1-1,TRBV11-2,.,CASSLSPRGFTEAFF,TGTGCCAGCAGCTTGAGCCCCCGGGGGTTCACTGAAGCTTTCTTT
.,TRBJ1-4,TRBV12-3/TRBV12-4,.,CASSPRTGEKLFF,TGTGCCAGCAGTCCCAGGACGGGGGAAAAACTGTTTTTT
few,TRBJ1-1,TRBV15,TRBD1,CATSRPLGTGRSTEAFF,TGTGCCACCAGCAGACCTTTGGGGACAGGGAGAAGCACTGAAGCTTTCTTT
few,TRBJ1-5,TRBV6-5,.,CASSQDGDQPQHF,TGTGCCAGCAGCCAGGACGGGGATCAGCCCCAGCATTTT
.,TRBJ1-6,TRBV2,.,CASISSYNSPLHF,TGTGCCAGCATCTCCTCCTATAATTCACCCCTCCACTTT
.,TRBJ2-2,TRBV5-1,TRBD2,CASSGPESGSIDTGELFF,TGCGCCAGCAGCGGTCCAGAGAGCGGGAGTATTGACACCGGGGAGCTGTTTTTT
.,TRBJ2-2,TRBV11-2,TRBD1,CASRLDRVIGELFF,TGTGCCAGCAGGTTGGACAGGGTGATCGGGGAGCTGTTTTTT
.,TRBJ1-3,TRBV7-7,.,CASSNKPGFGNTIYF,TGTGCCAGCAGCAATAAGCCGGGGTTCGGAAACACCATATATTTT
.,TRBJ1-3,TRBV20-1,.,CSASSDYSGNTIYF,TGCAGTGCCAGTTCGGACTACTCTGGAAACACCATATATTTT
few,TRBJ2-2,TRBV6-4,.,CASSDIGTSGTGELFF,TGTGCCAGCAGTGACATCGGTACGTCGGGCACCGGGGAGCTGTTTTTT
.,TRBJ1-4,TRBV7-9,.,CASSSTRLNEKLFF,TGTGCCAGCAGCTCGACACGCCTTAATGAAAAACTGTTTTTT
.,TRBJ2-1,TRBV29-1,TRBD2,CSVEGLAGIYNEQFF,TGCAGCGTTGAAGGCCTAGCGGGGATCTACAATGAGCAGTTCTTC
.,TRBJ2-1,TRBV7-9,.,CATVGLDNEQFF,TGTGCCACGGTTGGACTCGACAATGAGCAGTTCTTC
.,TRBJ1-3,TRBV18,TRBD1,CASSRDSEDTIYF,TGTGCCAGCTCACGGGACAGCGAAGACACCATATATTTT
once,TRBJ1-3,TRBV5-5,TRBD1,CASSFDRAGNTIYF,TGTGCCAGCAGCTTTGACAGGGCCGGAAACACCATATATTTT
.,TRBJ2-2,TRBV5-6,.,CASSLDGGTGELFF,TGTGCCAGCAGCTTGGACGGGGGCACCGGGGAGCTGTTTTTT
.,TRBJ2-2,TRBV7-9,TRBD1,CASSYTGGLGELFF,TGTGCCAGCAGCTACACAGGGGGCCTCGGGGAGCTGTTTTTT
.,TRBJ1-4,TRBV2,.,CASSTRTNEKLFF,TGTGCCAGCAGTACGCGAACTAATGAAAAACTGTTTTTT
.,TRBJ2-1,TRBV2,TRBD2,CASSLAGGPYNEQFF,TGTGCCAGCAGCTTAGCGGGAGGGCCTTACAATGAGCAGTTCTTC
.,TRBJ1-3,TRBV3-1/TRBV3-2,.,CASSQGRHGNTIYF,TGTGCCAGCAGCCAGGGGCGTCATGGAAACACCATATATTTT
.,TRBJ1-6,TRBV6-1,.,CASSEALSNSPLHF,TGTGCCAGCAGTGAAGCTCTATCAAATTCACCCCTCCACTTT
many,TRBJ2-1,TRBV2,TRBD1,CASSEVWDSNYNEQFF,TGTGCCAGCAGTGAAGTGTGGGACAGTAACTACAATGAGCAGTTCTTC
once,TRBJ2-3,TRBV7-2,TRBD2,CASSLVRGGMGLAQYF,TGTGCCAGCAGCTTAGTACGTGGAGGGATGGGACTAGCCCAGTATTTT
.,TRBJ1-3,TRBV19,.,CASRRQRFSGNTIYF,TGTGCCAGTAGAAGGCAGCGCTTTTCTGGAAACACCATATATTTT